Below, 25 T cell receptor beta chains from the same sample are listed, as sequenced in a study of cytomegalovirus exposure and HLA in healthy donors. The table came from immunoSEQ multiplex PCR; TCRdb's copy has only in-frame clones and leaves some out. The sample holds 100,000 to 150,000 clones, about 85% seen once. Material for sequencing was PBMCs. These receptors were collected from a man younger than 35 in good health and CMV-seropositive.

The rearrangement links TRBV29-1 to TRBJ2-5, with D tentatively TRBD1 (6 bases). CDR1 and CDR2 (germline): SQVTM, ANQGSEA. The CDR3 contains 12 residues. The ends were cut back, 8 bases at V and 2 bases at J, with 12 bases in the middle. CDR3 bases: TGCAGCATAAGGACAGTTCAAGAGACCCAGTACTTC. It codes for CSIRTVQETQYF.

This sequence joins TRBV6-1 and TRBJ2-5, with 7 bases aligning to TRBD2. The CDR3 sequence is 14 residues long. Germline trimming cut 2 bases from V and 5 bases from J; bases unmatched to any gene: 5. Germline CDR1 is MNHNS and CDR2 is SASEGT. The CDR3 DNA sequence: TGTGCCAGCAGTGAAAGCGGGGAACGGGAGACCCAGTACTTC. It specifies CASSESGERETQYF.

The rearrangement links TRBV6-5 to TRBJ1-3, with D possibly being TRBD1 (5 bases). Per the germline V gene, CDR1 is MNHEY and CDR2 is SVGAGI. The CDR3 covers 16 residues. The V and J ends lost 0 bases and 0 bases respectively, with 9 bases between them. For the CDR3, the DNA is TGTGCCAGCAGTTACTCGACAGCTTACTCTGGAAACACCATATATTTT. Encoded protein: CASSYSTAYSGNTIYF.

The chain joins TRBV28 to TRBJ2-7, with D hard to call. Deletions cut 8 bases from V and 2 bases from J, with 7 bases between. The CDR3 runs 11 residues. CDR1 is MDHEN and CDR2 is SYDVKM in the germline V gene. CDR3 in DNA: TGTGCCAGCTCCCGGGCCTACGAGCAGTACTTC. Translating it yields CASSRAYEQYF.

The V call is TRBV7-7, the J call TRBJ2-5, with D perhaps matching TRBD2 (5 bases). Germline V gives CDR1 SSHAT, CDR2 FNYEAQ (reference sequence). This CDR3 comprises 15 residues. The CDR3 nucleotides are TGTGCTAGCGCACCCCTGGTCAGGAACCAAGAGACCCAGTACTTC. This gives the protein CASAPLVRNQETQYF.

The rearrangement uses TRBV28 and TRBJ2-2, with D possibly TRBD2 on 7 matching bases. V gave up 7 bases and J gave up 8 bases, with 20 bases separating them. CDR3 length: 15 amino acids. The germline gives CDR1 MDHEN, CDR2 SYDVKM. The CDR3 loop is CASTRRGAPPGELFF. For the CDR3, the DNA is TGTGCCAGCACCCGCCGGGGGGCCCCACCGGGGGAGCTGTTTTTT.

The chain recombines TRBV15 with TRBJ1-4; no clear D. Germline V gene data show CDR1 as LNHNV and CDR2 as YYDKDF (reference sequence). The CDR3 has 15 amino acids. V was clipped by 3 bases and J by 0 bases, with 8 bases between them. Here the CDR3 reads CATSRGQATNEKLFF. CDR3 nucleotide sequence: TGTGCCACCAGCAGGGGCCAGGCAACTAATGAAAAACTGTTTTTT.

By its share, this clone is medium-sized. The chain uses TRBV6-1 and TRBJ2-5; the match to TRBD2 covers 7 bases. In germline, CDR1 is MNHNS, CDR2 SASEGT. V shed 1 base and J 6 bases; nucleotides not matched to a gene: 8. The length of the CDR3 is 15 residues. CDR3 nucleotides: TGTGCCAGCAGTGAAGTTGCGGGGGACCCCCAGACCCAGTACTTC. Amino acid sequence: CASSEVAGDPQTQYF.

The chain combines TRBV5-1 with TRBJ1-1; D not certain. The V gene lost 3 bases and the J gene lost 1 base, with 13 bases spanning the gap. Germline V gene lookup returns CDR1 SGHRS and CDR2 YFSETQ. The CDR3 is made up of 15 amino acids. The CDR3 DNA is TGCGCCAGCAGCTGGGCGATTCACGGGAACACTGAAGCTTTCTTT. It specifies CASSWAIHGNTEAFF.

V is TRBV9 and J is TRBJ2-1; 7 nucleotides match TRBD2. This CDR3 is built from 16 residues. Per germline, CDR1 SGDLS and CDR2 YYNGEE. Germline trimming cut 3 bases from V and 9 bases from J; bases unmatched to any gene: 15. The CDR3 region is CASSARSGTPRGEQFF. The CDR3 DNA sequence: TGTGCCAGCAGCGCGAGAAGCGGGACGCCCCGAGGTGAGCAGTTCTTC.

On this clone itself: One end of the junction does not line up with germline, which may come from a read error. The chain carries TRBV5-6 and TRBJ2-1; D is unclear. Looked up from germline, CDR1 is SGHDT and CDR2 is YYEEEE. The CDR3 loop spans 17 amino acids. CDR3 nucleotides: TGTGCCGGCAGCTTGGTCTCAAAGCACAGCTCCTACAATGAGCAGTTCTTC. Residues: CAGSLVSKHSSYNEQFF.

The V call is TRBV11-2, the J call TRBJ1-3, with a weak D call TRBD1 (6 bases). Germline V gives CDR1 SGHAT, CDR2 FQNNGV. Trimming shortened V by 4 bases and J by 0 bases, and 10 bases separated the two germline ends. The CDR3 is 15 residues long. The CDR3 sequence: CASSSGQFSGNTIYF. In nucleotides, the CDR3 is TGTGCCAGCAGCTCCGGACAGTTCTCTGGAAACACCATATATTTT.

The rearrangement joins TRBV4-1 to TRBJ1-5; 10 bases map to TRBD1. The germline V gene has CDR1 MGHRA and CDR2 YSYEKL. With 6 bases clipped from V and 3 bases from J, the junction kept 5 bases outside the gene matches. There are 15 residues in the CDR3. CDR3 amino acids: CASSRQGANNQPQHF. The CDR3 DNA follows: TGCGCCAGCAGTAGACAGGGGGCTAACAATCAGCCCCAGCATTTT.

The chain employs TRBV19 and TRBJ2-1, with TRBD2 identical over 9 bases. The V segment lost 3 bases and the J segment 5 bases; nucleotides outside the gene matches: 5. The germline V gene has CDR1 LNHDA and CDR2 SQIVND (reference sequence). There are 15 residues in the CDR3. CDR3 amino acids: CASSIGQRGDNEQFF. The CDR3 DNA reads TGTGCCAGTAGTATTGGCCAGCGGGGGGACAATGAGCAGTTCTTC.

The table lists this clone with a few counts. V is TRBV5-1 and J is TRBJ2-2, with TRBD2 identical over 7 bases. J was trimmed by 5 bases and V by 1 base; bases with no gene match: 5. This CDR3 is 15 amino acids long. CDR1 is SGHRS, CDR2 YFSETQ, per germline. The CDR3: CASSLNGGKTGELFF. CDR3 sequence (DNA): TGCGCCAGCAGCTTGAACGGGGGGAAGACCGGGGAGCTGTTTTTT. Variable domain in full (rest from reference TRBV5-1 and TRBJ2-2): KAGVTQTPRYLIKTRGQQVTLSCSPISGHRSVSWYQQTPGQGLQFLFEYFSETQRNKGNFPGRFSGRQFSNSRSEMNVSTLELGDSALYLCASSLNGGKTGELFFGEGSRLTVL.

This clone was found once. V gene TRBV9 combines with J gene TRBJ1-6, with D unclear. The CDR3 is 13 residues long. CDR1 is SGDLS and CDR2 is YYNGEE in the germline V gene. V lost 3 bases and J lost 10, with 11 bases in between. The CDR3 spells CASSAREGSPLHF. The CDR3 nucleotides read TGTGCCAGCAGCGCACGAGAGGGCTCACCCCTCCACTTT.

This chain joins TRBV7-9 and TRBJ2-3, with 8 bases identical to TRBD1. Trimming removed 5 bases from V and 1 base from J; junction bases left unmatched: 2. Germline CDR1 and CDR2: SEHNR and FQNEAQ (reference sequence). The CDR3 covers 14 residues. In DNA, the CDR3 is TGTGCCAGCAGCAAGGGACAGGGCACAGATACGCAGTATTTT. Translated, it gives CASSKGQGTDTQYF.

V gene TRBV28 combines with J gene TRBJ1-5; the D is unclear. The CDR3 is made up of 19 amino acids. The germline gives CDR1 MDHEN, CDR2 SYDVKM. Deletions cut 6 bases from V and 0 bases from J, with 24 bases between. The CDR3 region is CASSRLFPSGPYSNQPQHF. The CDR3 DNA sequence: TGTGCCAGCAGCCGACTATTTCCCAGCGGGCCGTATAGCAATCAGCCCCAGCATTTT.

This rearrangement joins TRBV5-1 to TRBJ1-2, with 12 bases identical to TRBD1. The CDR3 totals 17 residues. V was clipped by 3 bases and J by 5 bases; unmatched bases: 11. Per germline, CDR1 SGHRS and CDR2 YFSETQ. The CDR3 loop reads CASSYGTGGASLYGYTF. The CDR3 DNA sequence: TGCGCCAGCAGCTACGGGACAGGGGGCGCGAGTCTGTATGGCTACACCTTC.

This chain links TRBV5-6 with TRBJ2-7; possible D gene TRBD1, 5 bases. The CDR3 is 14 residues long. The V gene lost 2 bases and the J gene lost 3 bases, with 12 bases spanning the gap. Germline values: CDR1 SGHDT, CDR2 YYEEEE. CDR3 residues: CASSFTGPYYEQYF. CDR3 DNA: TGTGCCAGCAGCTTTACAGGTCCTTACTACGAGCAGTACTTC. Together with reference TRBV5-6 and TRBJ2-7, the CDR3 gives the full variable domain: DAGVTQSPTHLIKTRGQQVTLRCSPKSGHDTVSWYQQALGQGPQFIFQYYEEEERQRGNFPDRFSGHQFPNYSSELNVNALLLGDSALYLCASSFTGPYYEQYFGPGTRLTVT.

The chain links TRBV6-6 to TRBJ2-3, with D unresolved. V gave up 7 bases and J gave up 1 base, with 15 bases separating them. Germline loops: CDR1 MNHNY, CDR2 SVGAGI (reference sequence). The CDR3 contains 15 residues. CDR3 sequence (DNA): TGTGCCAGCAAGTTGAGGATGGTGGGCACAGATACGCAGTATTTT. Its protein product is CASKLRMVGTDTQYF.

The rearrangement joins TRBV5-1 to TRBJ2-7, with 7 bases that match TRBD1. This CDR3 has 15 residues. Germline V gene data show CDR1 as SGHRS and CDR2 as YFSETQ. V shed 4 bases and J 2 bases; nucleotides not matched to a gene: 9. Here the CDR3 DNA reads TGCGCCAGCAGCCTAGGGACAGCCGGACCCTACGAGCAGTACTTC. Encoded protein: CASSLGTAGPYEQYF. Complete variable domain (other parts from reference TRBV5-1 and TRBJ2-7): KAGVTQTPRYLIKTRGQQVTLSCSPISGHRSVSWYQQTPGQGLQFLFEYFSETQRNKGNFPGRFSGRQFSNSRSEMNVSTLELGDSALYLCASSLGTAGPYEQYFGPGTRLTVT.

V usage is TRBV19 and J usage is TRBJ2-3; 9 bases are a match to TRBD2. The V segment lost 8 bases and the J segment 4 bases; nucleotides outside the gene matches: 7. Germline V lookup: CDR1 LNHDA, CDR2 SQIVND (reference sequence). This CDR3 has 14 amino acids. The CDR3 here is CASCERGASDTQYF. DNA for the CDR3: TGTGCCAGTTGTGAGCGGGGGGCCTCAGATACGCAGTATTTT.

This CDR3 reads CASSFASGQETQYF. The DNA of the CDR3 is TGTGCCAGCAGCTTCGCTAGCGGGCAAGAGACCCAGTACTTC. The chain recombines TRBV5-4 with TRBJ2-5; the match to TRBD2 covers 8 bases. The CDR3 spans 14 residues. Germline-derived CDR1 and CDR2 are SGHNT and YYREEE (reference sequence). J lost 2 bases, V lost 2 bases, and 2 bases had no gene match.

This clone has just one count. This chain links TRBV6-5 with TRBJ2-3; TRBD2 matches 8 bases. Germline CDR1 MNHEY, CDR2 SVGAGI. V lost 6 bases and J lost 4; bases outside the gene matches: 6. The CDR3 spans 14 residues. For the CDR3, the DNA is TGTGCCAGCAGACCGCGCGGGGGGTCAGATACGCAGTATTTT. This codes for CASRPRGGSDTQYF.